This is a list of T cell receptor beta chains from one sample in a study of blood T cells in healthy people across ages. TCRdb reprocessed the 5' RACE reads via MiXCR and lists one record per CDR3 protein. The data show 1 million or so distinct CDR3 sequences, 40% to 45% seen once. Sequencing was carried out using blood. Receptors were obtained from an older woman in good health. CDR3s include the opening cysteine and the closing phenylalanine or tryptophan. The D gene is left open where the match is weak. The size entry is marked missing in some rows and otherwise reads once, few, many or a size class.

TRBJ2-7	TRBV9	-	-	TGTGCCAGCAGCCCCAGGTTGGAGGGGAACGAGCAGTACTTC	CASSPRLEGNEQYF
TRBJ2-7	TRBV7-9	-	-	TGTGCCAGCAGCCCCTCAGGGAACCCCTACGAGCAGTACTTC	CASSPSGNPYEQYF
TRBJ2-5	TRBV5-1	-	many	TGTGCCAGCAGTCTAAGCCCCCAAGAGACCCAGTACTTC	CASSLSPQETQYF
TRBJ2-1	TRBV12-3/TRBV12-4	-	-	TGTGCCAGCAGACCCAGAGGAGACTACGAGCAGTTCTTC	CASRPRGDYEQFF
TRBJ2-7	TRBV4-1	-	-	TGCGCCAGCAGCCAGGAGACCTACGAGCAGTACTTC	CASSQETYEQYF
TRBJ2-1	TRBV27	-	-	TGTGCCAGCAGTTTCCTGGGGACAAGAGACAATGAGCAGTTCTTC	CASSFLGTRDNEQFF
TRBJ1-4	TRBV20-1	TRBD1	few	TGCAGTGCTAGAGATCTCAGGGGGGGGGAAAAACTGTTTTTT	CSARDLRGGEKLFF
TRBJ2-3	TRBV12-5	-	-	TGTGCTAGTGGTCTGTGGAGCACAGATACGCAGTATTTT	CASGLWSTDTQYF
TRBJ1-6	TRBV3-1	-	-	TGTGCCAGCAGCTTGGGTGGTAGCTCACCCCTCCACTTT	CASSLGGSSPLHF
TRBJ2-7	TRBV6-1	-	few	TGTGCCAGCAGTGCGGTAATAGTTTACGAGCAGTACTTC	CASSAVIVYEQYF
TRBJ2-2	TRBV29-1	-	-	TGCAGCGCCCCCGGGGGTTTCCCCGGGGAGCTGTTTTTT	CSAPGGFPGELFF
TRBJ2-5	TRBV15	TRBD2	-	TGTGCCACCAGCAGAGAGGCTAGCGGGAGTCGGGAGACCCAGTACTTC	CATSREASGSRETQYF
TRBJ2-6	TRBV27	-	few	TGTGCCAGCAGTTTATTTGGGGGTTCTGGGGCCAACGTCCTGACTTTC	CASSLFGGSGANVLTF
TRBJ2-1	TRBV9	-	few	TGTGCCAGCAGCGTAGTTCTGTCGGATGAGCAGTTCTTC	CASSVVLSDEQFF
TRBJ2-5	TRBV4-1	-	few	TGCGCCAGCAGCCGCCTCCCGGACAGCCTTTTTCCGGAGACCCAGTACTTC	CASSRLPDSLFPETQYF
TRBJ2-1	TRBV9	-	-	TGTGCCAGCAGCGCCAGGGGGGGCATTGAGCAGTTCTTC	CASSARGGIEQFF
TRBJ2-7	TRBV7-2	TRBD2	-	TGTGCCAGCAGCTTAAGGGCTAGCGGGAGCGATGAGCAGTACTTC	CASSLRASGSDEQYF
TRBJ1-2	TRBV24-1	-	few	TGTGCCACCAGTGGTAGAGAGAACTATGGCTACACCTTC	CATSGRENYGYTF
TRBJ2-5	TRBV5-1	-	-	TGCGCCAGCAGCTCGCGTATTGGCGGAGGAGAGACCCAGTACTTC	CASSSRIGGGETQYF
TRBJ2-7	TRBV5-4	-	-	TGTGCCAGCAGTTCTGAGGGGAAGAGCTACGAGCAGTACTTC	CASSSEGKSYEQYF
TRBJ2-7	TRBV3-1	TRBD2	-	TGTGCCAGCAGCCGACGACTAGCGGGAGCGAACGAGCAGTACTTC	CASSRRLAGANEQYF
TRBJ2-3	TRBV6-2/TRBV6-3	-	-	TGTGCCAGCACCCCCGACTCGACAGATACGCAGTATTTT	CASTPDSTDTQYF
TRBJ2-2	TRBV14	-	-	TGTGCCAGCAGCGTCCTCGCGGGAATGGGGGAGCTGTTTTTT	CASSVLAGMGELFF
TRBJ2-2	TRBV5-1	-	-	TGCGCCAGCACTGGGTCGGGACTGAACACCGGGGAGCTGTTTTTT	CASTGSGLNTGELFF
TRBJ2-1	TRBV24-1	TRBD2	-	TGTGCCACCAGTGACCAGGGACTAGCGGGAGGTAATGAGCAGTTCTTC	CATSDQGLAGGNEQFF
TRBJ2-1	TRBV10-3	-	-	TGTGCCATCAGTGAGGGCAGGTGGGAGTTGTCCTACAATGAGCAGTTCTTC	CAISEGRWELSYNEQFF
TRBJ2-1	TRBV20-1	-	-	TGCAGTGCTAGGACCTCGGGAGATCCGCGGAATGAGCAGTTCTTC	CSARTSGDPRNEQFF
TRBJ2-1	TRBV10-3	TRBD2	-	TGTGCCATCAGTGAGGGAGTATTAGCGGGAGCCGAGCAGTTCTTC	CAISEGVLAGAEQFF
TRBJ2-5	TRBV6-6	-	-	TGTGCCAGCAGTTACGGGGCGGGCGGGCAGTACTTC	CASSYGAGGQYF
TRBJ2-1	TRBV29-1	TRBD2	many	TGCAGCGGGGAGGGACTAGCATCCTACAATGAGCAGTTCTTC	CSGEGLASYNEQFF
TRBJ2-5	TRBV5-1	TRBD1	-	TGCGCCAGCAGACTACCAACAGGGGGCCAAGAGACCCAGTACTTC	CASRLPTGGQETQYF
TRBJ2-1	TRBV5-1	-	many	TGCGCCAGCTCTAGACCCGACAATGAGCAGTTCTTC	CASSRPDNEQFF
TRBJ2-1	TRBV7-9	TRBD2	-	TGTGCCAGCAGCTCGGGACTAGCAGACTCATACAATGAGCAGTTCTTC	CASSSGLADSYNEQFF
TRBJ2-5	TRBV2	TRBD2	-	TGTGCCAGCAGTATCGGGACTAGCACCGAGACCCAGTACTTC	CASSIGTSTETQYF
TRBJ2-7	TRBV28	-	-	TGTGCCAGCAGTTCCTCCGGGACGAACTACGAGCAGTACTTC	CASSSSGTNYEQYF
TRBJ2-7	TRBV10-3	-	many	TGTGCCATCAGTGAGGTTACCGAGGGTAGCGGTTCCTACGAGCAGTACTTC	CAISEVTEGSGSYEQYF
TRBJ2-1	TRBV12-3/TRBV12-4	-	-	TGTGCCAGCAGACCCCGTGCCGATGAGCAGTTCTTC	CASRPRADEQFF
TRBJ2-7	TRBV20-1	TRBD1	-	TGCAGTGCAACACAGGGGTACGTTCAGTACTTC	CSATQGYVQYF
TRBJ2-1	TRBV20-1	-	-	TGCAGTGCTAGTCGGGGAGAAGCCTACAATGAGCAGTTCTTC	CSASRGEAYNEQFF
TRBJ2-4	TRBV11-2	-	many	TGTGCCAGCAGCTTATGGGGGGCAAGGGAGCAGTACTTC	CASSLWGAREQYF
TRBJ2-3	TRBV27	-	once	TGTGCCAGCAGTCCCCCATCTTCCCATACGCAGTATTTT	CASSPPSSHTQYF
TRBJ2-7	TRBV29-1	-	few	TGCAGCGTGGCCTGGGTGGGGAGAAACGAGCAGTACTTC	CSVAWVGRNEQYF
TRBJ1-2	TRBV6-5	-	-	TGTGCCAGCACTCCCCCGAGTGGCTACACCTTC	CASTPPSGYTF
TRBJ1-1	TRBV12-3/TRBV12-4	-	-	TGTGCCAGCAGTTTTAGGTCCGACACTGAAGCTTTCTTT	CASSFRSDTEAFF
TRBJ2-6	TRBV5-6	-	-	TGTGCCAGCAGCTCAACAGGGTTCTCTGGGGCCAACGTCCTGACTTTC	CASSSTGFSGANVLTF
TRBJ2-1	TRBV28	-	-	TGTGCCAGCACTTCCGAATCCGCGACAAGTGGCAATGAGCAGTTCTTC	CASTSESATSGNEQFF
TRBJ2-5	TRBV20-1	-	-	TGCAGTGCTAGCCCTTTCGCGGGGGACACAGAGACCCAGTACTTC	CSASPFAGDTETQYF
TRBJ2-7	TRBV7-3	TRBD1	few	TGTGCCAGCAGCGTCCTCGCCGGGACAGGCTACGAGCAGTACTTC	CASSVLAGTGYEQYF
TRBJ2-1	TRBV6-1	TRBD2	few	TGTGCCAGCAGTCCGGGACTAGCCCGAAACAATGAGCAGTTCTTC	CASSPGLARNNEQFF